This passage covers 22 T cell receptor beta chains from one sample sequenced in a study of shared clonotypes between healthy human individuals. CD45RO-negative cells were positively selected for CCR7, leaving out terminally differentiated effector memory CD45RA+ cells. TCRdb's copy holds only in-frame clones and misses some; the assay was immunoSEQ multiplex PCR. The repertoire includes about 2.1 million clones, just over 90% of them detected once, and more than 1.5% sits in the top ten. The specimen sequenced was naive CD8+ T cells from PBMCs. These receptors all come from a man aged 18-30 years in good health. Some clones in this sample may be carry-over from other donors' samples.

The rearrangement links TRBV7-9 to TRBJ1-4; weak D call: TRBD1 (6 bases). The germline V and J ends were trimmed by 7 bases and 0 bases, with 9 bases remaining between them. CDR1 is SEHNR and CDR2 is FQNEAQ in the germline V gene (reference sequence). This CDR3 has 14 amino acids. The CDR3 loop reads CASTGQTTNEKLFF. In DNA form, the CDR3 reads TGTGCCAGCACCGGACAGACAACTAATGAAAAACTGTTTTTT.

This sequence joins TRBV11-1 and TRBJ1-1; D unresolved. CDR1 SGHAT and CDR2 FQDESV come from the germline V gene (reference sequence). CDR3 size: 16 residues. Between the trimmed V and J ends, which lost 2 bases and 4 bases, there was a span of 17 bases. The CDR3 loop reads CASSLMSKGRSTEAFF. CDR3 in DNA: TGTGCCAGCAGCTTAATGTCGAAGGGCAGGTCCACTGAAGCTTTCTTT.

The count of this clone is one. The rearrangement uses TRBV7-9 and TRBJ2-2; D uncertain. This CDR3 has 16 amino acids. Trimming removed 0 bases at V and 6 bases at J, with 14 bases between. Germline V gene sequence: CDR1 SEHNR, CDR2 FQNEAQ (reference sequence). The DNA for the CDR3 is TGTGCCAGCAGCTTAGCGGGGTTTGTTGTCGCCGGGGAGCTGTTTTTT. Translation gives CASSLAGFVVAGELFF.

This chain joins TRBV11-3 and TRBJ2-1; 7 positions agree with TRBD2. V was clipped by 5 bases and J by 5 bases; unmatched bases: 12. The CDR3 contains 16 residues. CDR1 and CDR2 (germline): SGHNT, YENEEA. Here the CDR3 reads CASSDKGGPLDNEQFF. The CDR3 nucleotides are TGTGCCAGCAGCGATAAGGGAGGGCCGCTGGACAATGAGCAGTTCTTC.

This chain connects TRBV14 to TRBJ2-1; no clear D. The CDR3 spans 12 residues. The ends were cut back, 3 bases at V and 9 bases at J, with 9 bases in the middle. In germline, CDR1 is SGHDN, CDR2 FVKESK. The CDR3 DNA sequence: TGTGCCAGCAGCCAGTCTAGGGCTGAGCAGTTCTTC. Amino acid sequence: CASSQSRAEQFF.

The gene calls are TRBV19 and TRBJ1-3, with D maybe TRBD1 (5 bases). The V end lost 7 bases, the J end lost 4 bases, and 26 bases lay between the germline ends. CDR1 is LNHDA and CDR2 is SQIVND in the germline V gene (reference sequence). The CDR3 runs to 18 residues. Here the CDR3 reads CASINSGTAGERGNTIYF. As DNA, the CDR3 is TGTGCCAGTATCAATTCCGGGACTGCTGGGGAGAGAGGAAACACCATATATTTT.

The CDR3 DNA is TGTGCCAGCTCAGGGGGGGCGGTCAAAAACATTCAGTACTTC. Its translation is CASSGGAVKNIQYF. J is TRBJ2-4 and V is TRBV9, with D perhaps assigned TRBD1 or TRBD2 (7 bases each). This CDR3 comprises 14 residues. V was shortened by 7 bases and J by 3 bases, with 14 bases between the two germline ends. Per the germline V gene, CDR1 is SGDLS and CDR2 is YYNGEE. Full variable domain (remainder filled in from reference TRBV9 and TRBJ2-4): DSGVTQTPKHLITATGQRVTLRCSPRSGDLSVYWYQQSLDQGLQFLIQYYNGEERAKGNILERFSAQQFPDLHSELNLSSLELGDSALYFCASSGGAVKNIQYFGAGTRLSVL.

The chain uses TRBV27 and TRBJ2-5, with TRBD2 as a possible D gene (6 bases). CDR1 MNHEY and CDR2 SMNVEV come from the germline V gene (reference sequence). The CDR3 extends over 17 amino acids. Deletions cut 3 bases from V and 1 base from J, with 18 bases between. CDR3 DNA: TGTGCCAGCAGTTTTCTGGACGCGGGGATCCGCCAAGAGACCCAGTACTTC. Translating it yields CASSFLDAGIRQETQYF.

The V gene is TRBV29-1, the J gene TRBJ1-1; D ambiguous. V lost 2 bases, J lost 2 bases, and 6 bases lay in between. CDR3 size: 12 residues. Germline CDR1 reads SQVTM; CDR2 reads ANQGSEA. In DNA form, the CDR3 reads TGCAGCGTTGAATGGGTTAACACTGAAGCTTTCTTT. This codes for CSVEWVNTEAFF.

The genes are TRBV29-1 and TRBJ1-1; weak D call: TRBD1 (6 bases). The germline V gene has CDR1 SQVTM and CDR2 ANQGSEA. This CDR3 is built from 13 residues. V was pared by 0 bases and J by 4 bases, with 9 bases between. CDR3 amino acids: CSVEEGAGTEAFF. The CDR3 DNA sequence: TGCAGCGTTGAAGAGGGGGCCGGCACTGAAGCTTTCTTT.

The chain combines TRBV6-5 with TRBJ2-2; D is undetermined. The germline gives CDR1 MNHEY, CDR2 SVGAGI. The germline V and J ends were trimmed by 0 bases and 6 bases, with 8 bases remaining between them. The CDR3 extends over 14 amino acids. The chain's CDR3 is CASSYSTEPGELFF. The CDR3 bases are TGTGCCAGCAGTTACTCGACGGAACCCGGGGAGCTGTTTTTT.

The chain is built from TRBV6-5 and TRBJ2-7; no clear D. In germline, CDR1 is MNHEY, CDR2 SVGAGI. The CDR3 is 15 residues long. V lost 5 bases, J lost 0 bases, and 14 bases lay in between. The CDR3: CASSASRASSYEQYF. CDR3 DNA: TGTGCCAGCAGTGCCTCTCGGGCGAGCTCCTACGAGCAGTACTTC.

V is TRBV18 and J is TRBJ2-5, with 12 bases lining up with TRBD2. V shed 3 bases, J shed 2 bases, and the junction held 10 bases outside the gene matches. The CDR3 has 18 residues. Germline CDR1 and CDR2: KGHSH and LQKENI. The CDR3 nucleotides read TGTGCCAGCTCACCCGCGGCTAGCGGGAGGGTTTGGCAAGAGACCCAGTACTTC. Encoded protein: CASSPAASGRVWQETQYF.

The genes are TRBV11-2 and TRBJ2-1, with 7 bases matching TRBD2. From germline, CDR1 is SGHAT and CDR2 FQNNGV. The CDR3 runs to 14 residues. The V and J ends lost 0 bases and 8 bases, in that order; junction bases with no gene match: 4. Here the CDR3 reads CASSLEAGRDEQFF. The CDR3, as DNA: TGTGCCAGCAGCTTAGAGGCGGGGAGGGATGAGCAGTTCTTC.

V is TRBV30 and J is TRBJ2-7, with 11 bases identical to TRBD2. V lost 2 bases and J lost 0; bases outside the gene matches: 6. The CDR3 consists of 16 residues. Looked up from germline, CDR1 is GTSNPN and CDR2 is SVGIG (reference sequence). The CDR3 here is CAWSLPGTSGSYEQYF. The CDR3 region has the DNA TGTGCCTGGAGTCTTCCGGGGACTAGCGGCTCCTACGAGCAGTACTTC. The entire variable domain, with the rest obtained from reference TRBV30 and TRBJ2-7, is as follows: SQTIHQWPATLVQPVGSPLSLECTVEGTSNPNLYWYRQAAGRGLQLLFYSVGIGQISSEVPQNLSASRPQDRQFILSSKKLLLSDSGFYLCAWSLPGTSGSYEQYFGPGTRLTVT.

The rearrangement links TRBV28 to TRBJ2-7, with a possible D match to TRBD2 (5 bases). This CDR3 has 14 residues. Germline V gene data show CDR1 as MDHEN and CDR2 as SYDVKM. Trimming took 7 bases from V and 3 from J, leaving 16 bases between them. Here the CDR3 reads CASTLEGRLYEQYF. CDR3 bases: TGTGCCAGCACGCTCGAGGGCCGGCTCTACGAGCAGTACTTC.

This clone showed up just a few times. The V and J genes are TRBV19 and TRBJ2-7; 8 bases map to TRBD2. This CDR3 has 15 residues. The germline V gene encodes CDR1 LNHDA and CDR2 SQIVND (reference sequence). The ends lost 6 bases at V and 5 bases at J; junction bases unmatched: 12. The CDR3 region has the DNA TGTGCCAGTAGCCAAAAGCGGGGGCGCCCCCACGAGCAGTACTTC. It specifies CASSQKRGRPHEQYF.

The V call is TRBV6-5, the J call TRBJ1-6; unclear D gene. The germline gives CDR1 MNHEY, CDR2 SVGAGI. V lost 5 bases and J lost 8, with 13 bases in between. The CDR3 runs to 14 residues. This chain's CDR3 is CASSSPIRDSPLHF. The CDR3 region has the DNA TGTGCCAGCAGTAGCCCAATCCGAGATTCACCCCTCCACTTT.

This chain links TRBV27 with TRBJ2-5, with 11 bases fitting TRBD1. Germline assignment: CDR1 MNHEY and CDR2 SMNVEV (reference sequence). V lost 6 bases and J lost 4; bases outside the gene matches: 7. The CDR3 consists of 15 residues. Here the CDR3 reads CASSSRTGGGETQYF. The CDR3 DNA is TGTGCCAGCAGCTCCCGGACAGGGGGCGGAGAGACCCAGTACTTC.

The genes are TRBV27 and TRBJ1-5; 7 bases are shared with TRBD1. With V trimmed by 6 bases and J by 3 bases, 5 bases remained unmatched. The CDR3 has 14 amino acids. Germline CDR1 reads MNHEY; CDR2 reads SMNVEV (reference sequence). The CDR3 sequence: CASSKGAPNQPQHF. The CDR3 DNA is TGTGCCAGCAGCAAGGGGGCCCCCAATCAGCCCCAGCATTTT.

CDR3 DNA sequence: TGTGCCAGCAGCTTAATCCTCTTAGATATGAGTGAGCAGTACTTC. It specifies CASSLILLDMSEQYF. The chain couples TRBV7-8 to TRBJ2-7; D not certain. V lost 2 bases to trimming and J lost 7 bases, with 18 bases between them. The CDR3 loop spans 15 amino acids. Germline values: CDR1 SGHVS, CDR2 FQNEAQ.

There are a few counts of this clone. This rearrangement joins TRBV19 to TRBJ2-2; 7 nucleotides match TRBD1. The CDR3 has 14 residues. Looked up from germline, CDR1 is LNHDA and CDR2 is SQIVND (reference sequence). V lost 7 bases and J lost 4; bases outside the gene matches: 6. CDR3 residues: CASIQGQLTGELFF. The CDR3 coding sequence is TGTGCCAGTATCCAGGGACAGCTCACCGGGGAGCTGTTTTTT.